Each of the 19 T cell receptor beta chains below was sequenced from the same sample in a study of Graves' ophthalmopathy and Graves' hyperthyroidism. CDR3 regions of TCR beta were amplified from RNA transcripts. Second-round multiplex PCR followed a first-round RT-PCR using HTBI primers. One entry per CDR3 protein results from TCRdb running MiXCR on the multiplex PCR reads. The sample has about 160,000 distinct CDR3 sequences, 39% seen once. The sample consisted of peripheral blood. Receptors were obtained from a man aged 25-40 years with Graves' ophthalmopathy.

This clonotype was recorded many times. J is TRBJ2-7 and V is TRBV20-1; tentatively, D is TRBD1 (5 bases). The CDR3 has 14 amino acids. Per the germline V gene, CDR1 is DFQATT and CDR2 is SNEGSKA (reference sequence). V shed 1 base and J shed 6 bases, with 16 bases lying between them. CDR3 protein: CSARGTGMRGEQYF. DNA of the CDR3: TGCAGTGCTAGAGGTACAGGCATGCGCGGCGAGCAGTACTTC.

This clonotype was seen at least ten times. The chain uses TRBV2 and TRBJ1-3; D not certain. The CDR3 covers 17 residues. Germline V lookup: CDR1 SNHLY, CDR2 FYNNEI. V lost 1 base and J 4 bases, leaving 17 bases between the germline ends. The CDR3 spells CASSEGHARGPGNTIYF. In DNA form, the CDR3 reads TGTGCCAGCAGTGAAGGGCACGCACGAGGTCCCGGAAACACCATATATTTT.

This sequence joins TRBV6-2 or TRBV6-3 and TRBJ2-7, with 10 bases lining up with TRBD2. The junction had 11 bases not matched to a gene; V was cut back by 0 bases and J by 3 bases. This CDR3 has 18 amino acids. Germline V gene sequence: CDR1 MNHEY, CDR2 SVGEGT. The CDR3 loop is CASSYSRVRLAGNYEQYF. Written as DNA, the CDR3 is TGTGCCAGCAGTTACTCCCGCGTGAGACTAGCGGGTAACTACGAGCAGTACTTC.

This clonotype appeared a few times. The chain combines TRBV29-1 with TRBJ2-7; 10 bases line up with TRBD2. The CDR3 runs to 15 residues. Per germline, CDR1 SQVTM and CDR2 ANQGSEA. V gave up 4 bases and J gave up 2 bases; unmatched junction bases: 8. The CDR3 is CSVALRTSGPYEQYF. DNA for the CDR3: TGCAGCGTTGCCCTGAGGACTAGCGGTCCCTACGAGCAGTACTTC.

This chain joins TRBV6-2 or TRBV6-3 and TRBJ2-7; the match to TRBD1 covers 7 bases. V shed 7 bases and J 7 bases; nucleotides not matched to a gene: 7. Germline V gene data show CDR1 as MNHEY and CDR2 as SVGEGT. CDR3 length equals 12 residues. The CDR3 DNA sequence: TGTGCCAGCATGGCTTACAGGGGAGAGCAGTACTTC. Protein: CASMAYRGEQYF.

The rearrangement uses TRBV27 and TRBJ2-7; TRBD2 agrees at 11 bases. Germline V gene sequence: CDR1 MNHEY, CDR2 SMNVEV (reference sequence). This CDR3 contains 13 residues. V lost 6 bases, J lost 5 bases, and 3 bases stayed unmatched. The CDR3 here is CASRIAGGNEQYF. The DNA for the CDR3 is TGTGCCAGCAGAATAGCGGGAGGGAACGAGCAGTACTTC.

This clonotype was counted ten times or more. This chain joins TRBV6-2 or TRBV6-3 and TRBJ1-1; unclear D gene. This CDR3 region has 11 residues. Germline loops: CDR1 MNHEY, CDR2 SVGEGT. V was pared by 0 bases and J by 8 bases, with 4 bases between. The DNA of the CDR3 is TGTGCCAGCAGTTACTCGAGGGAAGCTTTCTTT. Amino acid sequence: CASSYSREAFF.

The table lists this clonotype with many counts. The CDR3 loop is CASSPRSGGMSNQPQHF. CDR3 nucleotides: TGTGCCAGCAGTCCCAGGTCAGGCGGAATGAGCAATCAGCCCCAGCATTTT. The rearrangement joins TRBV12-3 or TRBV12-4 to TRBJ1-5; D is uncertain. Deletions cut 5 bases from V and 1 base from J, with 18 bases between. The CDR3 is made up of 17 amino acids.

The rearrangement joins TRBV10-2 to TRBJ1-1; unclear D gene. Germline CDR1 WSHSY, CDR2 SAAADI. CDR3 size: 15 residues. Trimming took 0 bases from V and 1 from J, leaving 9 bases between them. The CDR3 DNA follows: TGCGCCAGCAGTGAGTCGACTCGGGGGAACACTGAAGCTTTCTTT. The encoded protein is CASSESTRGNTEAFF.

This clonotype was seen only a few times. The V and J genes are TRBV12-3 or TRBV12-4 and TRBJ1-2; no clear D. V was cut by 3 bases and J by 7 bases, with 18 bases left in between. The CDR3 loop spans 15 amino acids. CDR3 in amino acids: CASSLGLRLLGGYTF. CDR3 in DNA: TGTGCCAGCAGTTTGGGCCTTCGGTTGTTGGGTGGCTACACCTTC.

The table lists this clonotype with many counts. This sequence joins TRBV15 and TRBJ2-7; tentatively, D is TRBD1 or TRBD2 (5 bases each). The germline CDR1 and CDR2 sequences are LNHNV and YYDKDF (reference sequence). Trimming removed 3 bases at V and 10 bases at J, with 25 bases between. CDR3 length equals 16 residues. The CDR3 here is CATSRDHRDGTRGQYF. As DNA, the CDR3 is TGTGCCACCAGCAGGGACCATCGGGACGGTACGAGGGGACAGTACTTC. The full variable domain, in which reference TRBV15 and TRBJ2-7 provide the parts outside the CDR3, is DAMVIQNPRYQVTQFGKPVTLSCSQTLNHNVMYWYQQKSSQAPKLLFHYYDKDFNNEADTPDNFQSRRPNTSFCFLDIRSPGLGDTAMYLCATSRDHRDGTRGQYFGPGTRLTVT.

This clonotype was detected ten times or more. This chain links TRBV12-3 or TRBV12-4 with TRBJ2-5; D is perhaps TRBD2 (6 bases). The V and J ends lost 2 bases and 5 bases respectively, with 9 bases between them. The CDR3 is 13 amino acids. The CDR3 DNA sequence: TGTGCCAGCAGTTTACGGGGGAGGGAGACCCAGTACTTC. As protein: CASSLRGRETQYF.

The CDR3 protein is CATSSNGDEAFF. The CDR3 coding sequence is TGTGCCACCAGCAGCAACGGTGATGAAGCTTTCTTT. This chain links TRBV15 with TRBJ1-1; D ambiguous. CDR1 and CDR2 from the germline V gene are LNHNV and YYDKDF (reference sequence). V lost 3 bases and J lost 7, with 9 bases in between. The CDR3 extends over 12 amino acids.

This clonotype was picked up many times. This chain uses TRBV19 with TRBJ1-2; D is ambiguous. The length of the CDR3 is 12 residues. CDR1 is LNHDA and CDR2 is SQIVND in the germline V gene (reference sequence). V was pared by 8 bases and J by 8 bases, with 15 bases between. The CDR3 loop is CASGNTREGYTF. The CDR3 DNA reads TGTGCCAGTGGCAACACCCGGGAAGGCTACACCTTC.

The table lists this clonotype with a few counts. CDR3 bases: TGTGCCAGCAGTGGGGAGGACAGATACTATGGCTACACCTTC. It specifies CASSGEDRYYGYTF. This sequence joins TRBV2 and TRBJ1-2; a weak D match, TRBD1 (6 bases). The CDR3 spans 14 residues. Germline assignment: CDR1 SNHLY and CDR2 FYNNEI. The ends were cut back, 4 bases at V and 3 bases at J, with 12 bases in the middle.

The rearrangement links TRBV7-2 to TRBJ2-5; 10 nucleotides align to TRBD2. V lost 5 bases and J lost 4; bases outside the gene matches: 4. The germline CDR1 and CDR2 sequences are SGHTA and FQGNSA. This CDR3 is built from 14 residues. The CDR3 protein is CASSLSGRLETQYF. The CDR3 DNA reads TGTGCCAGCAGCCTTAGCGGGAGGTTAGAGACCCAGTACTTC.

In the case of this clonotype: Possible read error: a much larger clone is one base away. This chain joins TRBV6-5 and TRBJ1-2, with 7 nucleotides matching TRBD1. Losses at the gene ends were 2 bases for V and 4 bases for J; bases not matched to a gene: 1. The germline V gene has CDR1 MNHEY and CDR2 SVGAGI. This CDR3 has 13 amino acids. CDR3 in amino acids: CASSYRDSYGYTF. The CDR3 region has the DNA TGTGCCAGCAGTTACCGGGACAGCTATGGCTACACCTTC.

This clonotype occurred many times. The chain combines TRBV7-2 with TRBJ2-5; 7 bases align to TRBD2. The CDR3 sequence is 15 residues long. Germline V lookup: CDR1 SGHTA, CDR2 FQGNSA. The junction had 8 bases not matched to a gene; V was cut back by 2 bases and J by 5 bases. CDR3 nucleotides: TGTGCCAGCAGCTTACTAGGCGGGAGCCGGGAGACCCAGTACTTC. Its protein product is CASSLLGGSRETQYF.

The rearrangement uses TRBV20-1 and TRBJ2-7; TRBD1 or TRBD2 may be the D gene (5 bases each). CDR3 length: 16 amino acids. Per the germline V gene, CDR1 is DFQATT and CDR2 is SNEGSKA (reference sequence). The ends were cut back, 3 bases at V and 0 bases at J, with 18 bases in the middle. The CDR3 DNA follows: TGCAGTGCTAGCCCTTCGGGGCTAGCCTTCTCCTACGAGCAGTACTTC. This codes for CSASPSGLAFSYEQYF.